These 18 T cell receptor beta chains were all obtained from the same sample, sequenced in a study of T cells in Graves' hyperthyroidism and ophthalmopathy. What was amplified from RNA transcripts were TCR beta CDR3 regions. Researchers ran a first-round RT-PCR on the TCR CDR3 using the HTBI primer set. One entry per CDR3 protein results from TCRdb running MiXCR on the multiplex PCR reads. The sample contains around 600,000 distinct CDR3 sequences, approximately 15% of which appear only once. The sequencing input was blood. The source of these receptors is a woman under 30 with Graves' ophthalmopathy.

This clonotype was recorded a few times. The CDR3 loop is CASSPAGGKNTEAFF. CDR3 in DNA: TGCGCCAGCAGCCCCGCTGGAGGCAAGAACACTGAAGCTTTCTTT. The gene calls are TRBV4-1 and TRBJ1-1; no firm D call. The CDR3 consists of 15 residues. The V end lost 4 bases, the J end lost 1 base, and 13 bases lay between the germline ends. Germline V gene lookup returns CDR1 MGHRA and CDR2 YSYEKL.

This clonotype was observed at least ten times. This chain joins TRBV9 and TRBJ1-1; TRBD1 matches at 7 bases. CDR1 and CDR2 (germline): SGDLS, YYNGEE. The V segment lost 4 bases and the J segment 3 bases; nucleotides outside the gene matches: 9. The CDR3 is made up of 15 amino acids. The CDR3 DNA is TGTGCCAGCAGCTCACATCAGGGGGGCGACACTGAAGCTTTCTTT. It specifies CASSSHQGGDTEAFF.

Ten or more counts support this clonotype. The gene calls are TRBV6-1 and TRBJ2-3; TRBD2 matches 10 bases. Germline V gene sequence: CDR1 MNHNS, CDR2 SASEGT. The CDR3 has 16 amino acids. V shed 4 bases and J 3 bases; nucleotides not matched to a gene: 7. For the CDR3, the DNA is TGTGCCAGCAGTGTACAGCGGGAGGGCCCAACAGATACGCAGTATTTT. It is translated as CASSVQREGPTDTQYF.

This clonotype has ten or more counts. The rearrangement joins TRBV6-1 to TRBJ2-7; 14 bases are a match to TRBD2. Germline CDR1 and CDR2: MNHNS and SASEGT. Trimming at V came to 4 bases and at J to 5 bases, leaving 10 bases not matched to a gene. The CDR3 extends over 17 amino acids. The CDR3 DNA reads TGTGCCAGCAGTGGCCCGACTAGCGGGAGGGCTAGGAACGAGCAGTACTTC. This translates into CASSGPTSGRARNEQYF.

The chain recombines TRBV4-1 with TRBJ1-1, with 7 bases that match TRBD1. This CDR3 is 15 amino acids long. Germline V lookup: CDR1 MGHRA, CDR2 YSYEKL. Trimming at V came to 4 bases and at J to 5 bases, leaving 10 bases not matched to a gene. DNA of the CDR3: TGCGCCAGCAGCCTGCTACAGGGGAGAAGGACTGAAGCTTTCTTT. Amino acids: CASSLLQGRRTEAFF.

This clonotype was observed a handful of times. The chain combines TRBV20-1 with TRBJ2-4; possible D gene TRBD2, 5 bases. V was pared by 6 bases and J by 0 bases, with 15 bases between. The CDR3 is 15 amino acids. Germline CDR1 and CDR2: DFQATT and SNEGSKA (reference sequence). CDR3 DNA: TGCAGTGCGAAGGACTTCCCCTTAGCCAAAAACATTCAGTACTTC. It encodes CSAKDFPLAKNIQYF.

This chain links TRBV13 with TRBJ2-5; possibly TRBD2 for D (7 bases). This CDR3 has 16 residues. In germline, CDR1 is PRHDT, CDR2 FYEKMQ (reference sequence). V was pared by 1 base and J by 0 bases, with 12 bases between. CDR3 sequence reads: CASSLVEGGHQETQYF. CDR3 in DNA: TGTGCCAGCAGCTTAGTCGAGGGGGGGCACCAAGAGACCCAGTACTTC.

The rearrangement links TRBV18 to TRBJ2-7; 9 bases fit TRBD1. The trim removed 3 bases at V and 2 bases at J, leaving 5 bases unmatched. CDR1 and CDR2 (germline): KGHSH, LQKENI. This CDR3 has 15 residues. The CDR3 coding sequence is TGTGCCAGCTCACCGACAGGGGGGCCCGCCTACGAGCAGTACTTC. Its protein is CASSPTGGPAYEQYF.

The chain uses TRBV6-1 and TRBJ1-4, with D tentatively TRBD1 (5 bases). Between the trimmed V and J ends, which lost 7 bases and 3 bases, there was a span of 15 bases. This CDR3 spans 15 amino acids. Germline loops: CDR1 MNHNS, CDR2 SASEGT. The CDR3 bases are TGTGCCAGCACCCCTCGGAGGGGCCCTAATGAAAAACTGTTTTTT. As protein: CASTPRRGPNEKLFF.

The chain joins TRBV20-1 to TRBJ1-5; D may be TRBD1 (6 bases). Germline loops: CDR1 DFQATT, CDR2 SNEGSKA (reference sequence). The CDR3 is 20 amino acids. The ends were cut back, 0 bases at V and 2 bases at J, with 26 bases in the middle. The CDR3 coding sequence is TGCAGTGCTAGAGAAACAACAGGGTATATCCCTTTTGTGGGCAATCAGCCCCAGCATTTT. It codes for CSARETTGYIPFVGNQPQHF.

This clonotype was observed many times. V gene TRBV7-2 combines with J gene TRBJ2-7, with 7 bases matching TRBD1. V lost 3 bases, J lost 3 bases, and 8 bases stayed unmatched. This CDR3 contains 15 residues. The germline V gene has CDR1 SGHTA and CDR2 FQGNSA. CDR3: CASSFKRQGNYEQYF. CDR3 DNA sequence: TGTGCCAGCAGCTTCAAACGACAGGGCAACTACGAGCAGTACTTC.

This clonotype was detected ten times or more. The chain joins TRBV4-3 to TRBJ2-5; weak D call: TRBD1 (7 bases). The CDR3 covers 15 residues. With 1 base removed from V and 1 base from J, the gap between germline ends came to 10 bases. Germline V gives CDR1 LGHNA, CDR2 YSLEER. CDR3 DNA sequence: TGCGCCAGCAGCCAAGGACAGGGAGGCCAAGAGACCCAGTACTTC. Translated: CASSQGQGGQETQYF.

This clonotype has just a few counts. This chain joins TRBV20-1 and TRBJ2-3; D unclear. The CDR3 has 12 residues. V was clipped by 3 bases and J by 4 bases, with 8 bases between them. Germline lookup yields CDR1 DFQATT and CDR2 SNEGSKA (reference sequence). The CDR3 DNA is TGCAGTGCTAGTGGTGGCCCAGATACGCAGTATTTT. Translation gives CSASGGPDTQYF.

This clonotype was counted at least ten times. This chain uses TRBV2 with TRBJ2-1; D remains ambiguous. V gave up 0 bases and J gave up 3 bases, with 12 bases separating them. This CDR3 has 16 residues. Per the germline V gene, CDR1 is SNHLY and CDR2 is FYNNEI. The CDR3 protein is CASSEAKAYRYNEQFF. Written as DNA, the CDR3 is TGTGCCAGCAGTGAAGCGAAGGCGTACCGCTACAATGAGCAGTTCTTC.

This clonotype has ten or more counts. The chain combines TRBV2 with TRBJ1-2, with unresolved D. Looked up from germline, CDR1 is SNHLY and CDR2 is FYNNEI. Trimming left V 1 base short and J 2 bases short, with 8 bases between. The length of the CDR3 is 14 residues. In DNA, the CDR3 is TGTGCCAGCAGTGAAGATCCCGAGAACTATGGCTACACCTTC. Translated, it gives CASSEDPENYGYTF.

This clonotype appeared many times. CDR3 DNA: TGTGCCAGCAGTGAAATCAGGGGGGGAGAGACCCAGTACTTC. Amino acids: CASSEIRGGETQYF. The rearrangement uses TRBV2 and TRBJ2-5; D may correspond to TRBD1 or TRBD2 (7 bases each). Trimming took 2 bases from V and 4 from J, leaving 11 bases between them. This CDR3 has 14 amino acids. Germline CDR1 and CDR2: SNHLY and FYNNEI.

At least ten counts were recorded for this clonotype. V and J are TRBV6-1 and TRBJ2-5, with 10 positions matching TRBD2. Germline V gene sequence: CDR1 MNHNS, CDR2 SASEGT. Trimming took 6 bases from V and 2 from J; bases not matched to a gene: 18. The length of the CDR3 is 19 residues. This CDR3 is CASSSFPRLAGEGQETQYF. The CDR3 DNA follows: TGTGCCAGCAGCTCATTTCCGAGACTAGCGGGCGAGGGGCAAGAGACCCAGTACTTC.

The rearrangement links TRBV20-1 to TRBJ2-5; 7 bases are a match to TRBD2. Per the germline V gene, CDR1 is DFQATT and CDR2 is SNEGSKA (reference sequence). The CDR3 extends over 13 amino acids. Written as DNA, the CDR3 is TGCGGCGTTGAGGGGCTAGCGGTCGAGACCCAGTACTTC. Amino acids: CGVEGLAVETQYF.